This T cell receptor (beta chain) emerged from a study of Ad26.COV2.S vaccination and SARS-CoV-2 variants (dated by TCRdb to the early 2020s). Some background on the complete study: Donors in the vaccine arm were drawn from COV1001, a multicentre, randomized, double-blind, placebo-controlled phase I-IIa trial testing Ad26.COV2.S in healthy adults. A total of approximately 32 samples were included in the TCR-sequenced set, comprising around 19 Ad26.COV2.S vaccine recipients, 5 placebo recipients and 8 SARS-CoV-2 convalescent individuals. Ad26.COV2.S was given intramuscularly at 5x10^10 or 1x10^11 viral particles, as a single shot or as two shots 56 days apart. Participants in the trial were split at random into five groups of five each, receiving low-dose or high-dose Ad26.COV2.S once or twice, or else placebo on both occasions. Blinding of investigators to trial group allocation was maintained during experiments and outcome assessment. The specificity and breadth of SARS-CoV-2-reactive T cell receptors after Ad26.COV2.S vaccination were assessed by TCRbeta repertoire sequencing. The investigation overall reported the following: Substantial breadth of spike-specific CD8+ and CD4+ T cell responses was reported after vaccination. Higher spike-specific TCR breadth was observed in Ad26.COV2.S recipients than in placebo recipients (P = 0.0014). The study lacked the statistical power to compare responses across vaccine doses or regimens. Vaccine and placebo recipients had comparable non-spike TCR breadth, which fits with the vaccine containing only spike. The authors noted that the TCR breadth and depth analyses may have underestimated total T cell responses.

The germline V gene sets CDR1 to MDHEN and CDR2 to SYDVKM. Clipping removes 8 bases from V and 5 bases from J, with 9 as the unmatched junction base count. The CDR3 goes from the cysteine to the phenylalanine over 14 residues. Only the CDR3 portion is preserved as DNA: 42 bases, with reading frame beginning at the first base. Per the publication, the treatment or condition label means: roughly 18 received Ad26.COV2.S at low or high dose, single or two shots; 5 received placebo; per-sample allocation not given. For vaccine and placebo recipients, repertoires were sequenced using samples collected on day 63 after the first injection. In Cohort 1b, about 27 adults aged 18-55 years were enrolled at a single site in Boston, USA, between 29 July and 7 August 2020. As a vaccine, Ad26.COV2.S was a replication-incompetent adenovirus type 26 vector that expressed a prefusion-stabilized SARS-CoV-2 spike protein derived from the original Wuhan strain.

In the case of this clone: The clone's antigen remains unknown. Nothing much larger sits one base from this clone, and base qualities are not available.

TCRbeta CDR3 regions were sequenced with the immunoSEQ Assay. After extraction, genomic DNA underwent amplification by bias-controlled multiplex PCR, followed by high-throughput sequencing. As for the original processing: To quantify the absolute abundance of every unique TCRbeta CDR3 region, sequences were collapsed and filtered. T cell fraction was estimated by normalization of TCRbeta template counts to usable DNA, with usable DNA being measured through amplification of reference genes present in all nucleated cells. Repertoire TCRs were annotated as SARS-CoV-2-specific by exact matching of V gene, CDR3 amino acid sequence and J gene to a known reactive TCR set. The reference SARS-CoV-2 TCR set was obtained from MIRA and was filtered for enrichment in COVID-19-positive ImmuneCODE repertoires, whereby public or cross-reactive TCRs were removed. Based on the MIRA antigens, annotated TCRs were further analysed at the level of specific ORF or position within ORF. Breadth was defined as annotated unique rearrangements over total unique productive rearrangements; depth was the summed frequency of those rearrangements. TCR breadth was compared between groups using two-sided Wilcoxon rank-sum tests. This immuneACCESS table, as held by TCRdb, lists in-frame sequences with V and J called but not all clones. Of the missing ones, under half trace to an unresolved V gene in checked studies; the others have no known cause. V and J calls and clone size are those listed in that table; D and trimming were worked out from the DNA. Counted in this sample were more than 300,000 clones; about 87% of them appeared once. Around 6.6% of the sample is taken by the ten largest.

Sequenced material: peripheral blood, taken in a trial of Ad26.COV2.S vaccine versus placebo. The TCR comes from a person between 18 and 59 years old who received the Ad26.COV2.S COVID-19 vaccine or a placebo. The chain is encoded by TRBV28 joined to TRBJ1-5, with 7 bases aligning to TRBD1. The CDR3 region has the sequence CASRGTAHYQPQHF. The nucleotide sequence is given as TGTGCCAGCCGGGGGACAGCGCACTATCAGCCCCAGCATTTT.